These T cell receptor beta chains were read from a single sample in a study of radiotherapy plus CTLA-4 blockade in lung cancer. Assay used: immunoSEQ multiplex PCR; TCRdb lists only in-frame clones, some missing. In the table there are about 40,000 clones, 65% to 90% of which are singletons. This specimen consisted of peripheral blood, obtained from a patient treated with radiotherapy plus ipilimumab. Source of these receptors: a human donor with non-small cell lung cancer whose response to radiotherapy plus ipilimumab could not be evaluated. Both conserved end residues are part of each CDR3. Fields, in order: CDR3 DNA, CDR3 protein, clone size, D gene, J gene, V gene. A D gene is named only where the DNA matches it firmly. Clone size is shown for a subset of rows, as once, few, many or a class of expanded clone.

cdr3_nt: TGCGCCAGCAGCTTTACAGGGGGCCTAGACGAGCAGTACTTC; cdr3_aa: CASSFTGGLDEQYF; clone_size: -; d_call: TRBD1; j_call: TRBJ2-7; v_call: TRBV5-1
cdr3_nt: TGTGCCAGCAGCCGAACGGGCTATGGCTACACCTTC; cdr3_aa: CASSRTGYGYTF; clone_size: few; d_call: -; j_call: TRBJ1-2; v_call: TRBV28
cdr3_nt: TGTGCCAGTAGTATCGGGACTAGCGCAGATACGCAGTATTTT; cdr3_aa: CASSIGTSADTQYF; clone_size: -; d_call: TRBD2; j_call: TRBJ2-3; v_call: TRBV19
cdr3_nt: TGTGCCAGCAGCTCACTAAATCAGCCCCAGCATTTT; cdr3_aa: CASSSLNQPQHF; clone_size: -; d_call: -; j_call: TRBJ1-5; v_call: TRBV7-9
cdr3_nt: TGTGCCAGTAGTAGCAGGACCCGCACAGGGACTGAAGCTTTCTTT; cdr3_aa: CASSSRTRTGTEAFF; clone_size: few; d_call: -; j_call: TRBJ1-1; v_call: TRBV19
cdr3_nt: TGTGCCAGCAGCTTGGGACAGGGCTCTTACGAGCAGTACTTC; cdr3_aa: CASSLGQGSYEQYF; clone_size: -; d_call: TRBD1; j_call: TRBJ2-7; v_call: TRBV5-6
cdr3_nt: TGTGCCAGCAGCCCCACCGGGACTAGAAACATTCAGTACTTC; cdr3_aa: CASSPTGTRNIQYF; clone_size: -; d_call: TRBD2; j_call: TRBJ2-4; v_call: TRBV7-3
cdr3_nt: TGTGCCAGCGCGGGGACTATCGCCTACGAGCAGTACTTC; cdr3_aa: CASAGTIAYEQYF; clone_size: -; d_call: TRBD2; j_call: TRBJ2-7; v_call: TRBV2
cdr3_nt: TGTGCCAGCAGTTACCGACAGGGTGACACCGGGGAGCTGTTTTTT; cdr3_aa: CASSYRQGDTGELFF; clone_size: -; d_call: TRBD1; j_call: TRBJ2-2; v_call: TRBV6-6
cdr3_nt: TGTGCCAGCACCGACAGGGGGAACACTGAAGCTTTCTTT; cdr3_aa: CASTDRGNTEAFF; clone_size: -; d_call: TRBD1; j_call: TRBJ1-1; v_call: TRBV6-1
cdr3_nt: TGTGCCAGCAGCAACAGGGGGCAGAATCAGCCCCAGCATTTT; cdr3_aa: CASSNRGQNQPQHF; clone_size: -; d_call: TRBD1; j_call: TRBJ1-5; v_call: TRBV6-1
cdr3_nt: TGTGCCAGCAGGCCCTCGGAAGCAGGGAACACTGAAGCTTTCTTT; cdr3_aa: CASRPSEAGNTEAFF; clone_size: -; d_call: -; j_call: TRBJ1-1; v_call: TRBV2
cdr3_nt: TGTGCCAGCACATCAGGCCGGGATACGCAGTATTTT; cdr3_aa: CASTSGRDTQYF; clone_size: -; d_call: -; j_call: TRBJ2-3; v_call: TRBV28
cdr3_nt: TGTGCCAGCAGCTTAGGGCTAGCGGGGGTCAACTCCTACGAGCAGTACTTC; cdr3_aa: CASSLGLAGVNSYEQYF; clone_size: -; d_call: TRBD2; j_call: TRBJ2-7; v_call: TRBV5-6
cdr3_nt: TGTGCCAGCAGTTACCGGGACAGGGGGCCAGATACGCAGTATTTT; cdr3_aa: CASSYRDRGPDTQYF; clone_size: -; d_call: TRBD1; j_call: TRBJ2-3; v_call: TRBV6-5
cdr3_nt: TGTGCCAGCAGTACGGGCGGGCTGGGGAACTACGAGCAGTACTTC; cdr3_aa: CASSTGGLGNYEQYF; clone_size: once; d_call: -; j_call: TRBJ2-7; v_call: TRBV28
cdr3_nt: TGTGCCAGCAGTGCAGGGACCTACGAGCAGTACTTC; cdr3_aa: CASSAGTYEQYF; clone_size: -; d_call: -; j_call: TRBJ2-7; v_call: TRBV6-5
cdr3_nt: TGTGCCAGCAGCTTAGCGCGTACAGGAATGGGTAATTCACCCCTCCACTTT; cdr3_aa: CASSLARTGMGNSPLHF; clone_size: -; d_call: -; j_call: TRBJ1-6; v_call: TRBV7-2
cdr3_nt: TGTGCCAGCAGCCACCCAAGGCCAGAGGAGCCCCAGCATTTT; cdr3_aa: CASSHPRPEEPQHF; clone_size: -; d_call: -; j_call: TRBJ1-5; v_call: TRBV7-2
cdr3_nt: TGTGCCAGCAGTCCCTACAGGGCTGGGGCCAACGTCCTGACTTTC; cdr3_aa: CASSPYRAGANVLTF; clone_size: -; d_call: -; j_call: TRBJ2-6; v_call: TRBV28
cdr3_nt: TGTGCCAGCAGCATTCGACAGGGGTCAGATACGCAGTATTTT; cdr3_aa: CASSIRQGSDTQYF; clone_size: -; d_call: TRBD1; j_call: TRBJ2-3; v_call: TRBV5-6
cdr3_nt: TGTGCCAGCAGCCGCCGGGGGGCTAGGAGAAATCAGCCCCAGCATTTT; cdr3_aa: CASSRRGARRNQPQHF; clone_size: -; d_call: -; j_call: TRBJ1-5; v_call: TRBV28
cdr3_nt: TGCAGCGTGGGGGGGGGCGCAGAGACCCAGTACTTC; cdr3_aa: CSVGGGAETQYF; clone_size: -; d_call: -; j_call: TRBJ2-5; v_call: TRBV29-1
cdr3_nt: TGTGCCAGCAGCCCTCGAGGGGGACAGGCGGGCGATGAGCAGTTCTTC; cdr3_aa: CASSPRGGQAGDEQFF; clone_size: few; d_call: TRBD1; j_call: TRBJ2-1; v_call: TRBV9
cdr3_nt: TGTGCCAGCAGCCAAGTGTGGGGCGGTGAAGATACGCAGTATTTT; cdr3_aa: CASSQVWGGEDTQYF; clone_size: -; d_call: -; j_call: TRBJ2-3; v_call: TRBV4-2
cdr3_nt: TGTGCCAGTAGTACACTAGACAGGGGTTTGAACACTGAAGCTTTCTTT; cdr3_aa: CASSTLDRGLNTEAFF; clone_size: -; d_call: TRBD1; j_call: TRBJ1-1; v_call: TRBV19
cdr3_nt: TGTGCCAGCAACCGAGCGGGAGGCCGCGGGACCCAGTACTTC; cdr3_aa: CASNRAGGRGTQYF; clone_size: -; d_call: TRBD2; j_call: TRBJ2-5; v_call: TRBV5-6
cdr3_nt: TGTGCCAGTAGCCTGGATAGGGGAGCTTTCTTT; cdr3_aa: CASSLDRGAFF; clone_size: -; d_call: -; j_call: TRBJ1-1; v_call: TRBV19
cdr3_nt: TGTGCCAGCAGTGTTAGCGGGGGAGGAGAGACCCAGTACTTC; cdr3_aa: CASSVSGGGETQYF; clone_size: -; d_call: TRBD2; j_call: TRBJ2-5; v_call: TRBV2
cdr3_nt: TGCGCCAGCAGCCGCGCAGGTACCTCCTACAATGAGCAGTTCTTC; cdr3_aa: CASSRAGTSYNEQFF; clone_size: -; d_call: -; j_call: TRBJ2-1; v_call: TRBV4-1
cdr3_nt: TGCAGCGTTAGACGACAGGGGAACACTGAAGCTTTCTTT; cdr3_aa: CSVRRQGNTEAFF; clone_size: -; d_call: TRBD1; j_call: TRBJ1-1; v_call: TRBV29-1
cdr3_nt: TGTGCCAGCAGCTTGGCGAGCAGGGAGGCCTATGGCTACACCTTC; cdr3_aa: CASSLASREAYGYTF; clone_size: -; d_call: -; j_call: TRBJ1-2; v_call: TRBV5-4
cdr3_nt: TGTGCCAGCAGGACCACAGGGTATAAGCAGTTCTTC; cdr3_aa: CASRTTGYKQFF; clone_size: -; d_call: -; j_call: TRBJ2-1; v_call: TRBV27
cdr3_nt: TGTGCCATCAGTCCCCGGGCTAGCGGGAATGGGGCTGAGCAGTTCTTC; cdr3_aa: CAISPRASGNGAEQFF; clone_size: -; d_call: TRBD2; j_call: TRBJ2-1; v_call: TRBV10-3
cdr3_nt: TGTGCCAGCAGGACGGGACAGGGTGGGAAAGAGACCCAGTACTTC; cdr3_aa: CASRTGQGGKETQYF; clone_size: -; d_call: TRBD1; j_call: TRBJ2-5; v_call: TRBV6-6